A single sample is the source of the 7 T cell receptor beta chains below, sequenced in a study of graft-versus-host responses after intestinal transplantation. TCRdb keeps only in-frame clones here, not all; method: immunoSEQ multiplex PCR. There are roughly 16,000 clones in the sample; over 50% occur only once, and around 13% lies in the top ten. Processing of graft tissue released intraepithelial and lamina propria lymphocytes. The sample here was ileum tissue, taken 524 days after transplant. The receptors originated from a human patient who received an intestinal transplant, so some T cells may come from the graft donor.

By frequency in the sample, this clone is medium-sized. The chain has TRBV6-6 and TRBJ1-3; TRBD1 is a possible D gene (5 bases). Trimming stripped 2 bases from V and 4 bases from J, with 15 bases between. Germline V gene data show CDR1 as MNHNY and CDR2 as SVGAGI (reference sequence). This CDR3 spans 16 amino acids. The CDR3 reads CASSYGTPMGGNTIYF. The CDR3 bases are TGTGCCAGCAGTTACGGGACTCCCATGGGAGGAAACACCATATATTTT.

The CDR3 spells CASSIVAGTGELFF. The CDR3, as DNA: TGTGCCAGTAGTATAGTAGCGGGAACCGGGGAGCTGTTTTTT. The chain uses TRBV19 and TRBJ2-2, with 8 bases fitting TRBD2. The CDR3 is made up of 14 amino acids. Germline CDR1 and CDR2: LNHDA and SQIVND (reference sequence). V trimming: 1 base; J trimming: 5 bases; junction bases outside the gene matches: 0.

The gene calls are TRBV19 and TRBJ1-2; TRBD1 aligns across 7 bases. V shed 4 bases, J shed 2 bases, and the junction held 7 bases outside the gene matches. The V gene's germline CDR1 is LNHDA and CDR2 SQIVND (reference sequence). The CDR3 runs 15 residues. For the CDR3, the DNA is TGTGCCAGTAGTAAGGCCTCGACAGGGAACTATGGCTACACCTTC. Residues: CASSKASTGNYGYTF.

This clone was seen a few times. This chain joins TRBV6-5 and TRBJ1-1; 10 positions agree with TRBD1. This CDR3 region has 13 residues. V lost 4 bases, J lost 4 bases, and 0 bases stayed unmatched. Germline V gene sequence: CDR1 MNHEY, CDR2 SVGAGI. The CDR3 bases are TGTGCCAGCAGTTGGACAGGGGGCACTGAAGCTTTCTTT. This gives the protein CASSWTGGTEAFF.

This chain uses TRBV5-5 with TRBJ2-3; D possibly corresponds to TRBD1 (6 bases). Germline V gene sequence: CDR1 SGHKS, CDR2 YYEKEE (reference sequence). This CDR3 is 14 amino acids long. Between the trimmed V and J ends, which lost 1 base and 5 bases, there was a span of 11 bases. CDR3 region: CASSLLQGKDTQYF. The CDR3 nucleotides read TGTGCCAGCAGCTTGTTACAGGGCAAAGATACGCAGTATTTT.

This rearrangement joins TRBV6-1 to TRBJ2-6; D call uncertain. The CDR3 consists of 15 residues. The germline V gene encodes CDR1 MNHNS and CDR2 SASEGT. Trimming shortened V by 0 bases and J by 0 bases, and 3 bases separated the two germline ends. CDR3 DNA: TGTGCCAGCAGTGAAGCTAGCTCTGGGGCCAACGTCCTGACTTTC. Protein product: CASSEASSGANVLTF.

Only a few counts were recorded for this clone. The chain is built from TRBV2 and TRBJ2-3; a weak D match, TRBD2 (6 bases). The V end lost 4 bases, the J end lost 10 bases, and 9 bases lay between the germline ends. This CDR3 is 11 amino acids long. Germline lookup yields CDR1 SNHLY and CDR2 FYNNEI. CDR3 protein: CASSAGEAQYF. Here the CDR3 DNA reads TGTGCCAGCAGTGCGGGGGAGGCGCAGTATTTT.